One and the same sample provided the 30 T cell receptor beta chains below, sequenced in a study of regulatory T cells in long-lasting Graves disease. Building of the TCR beta libraries involved iRepertoire HTBI primers and Arm-PCR of CDR3 regions. TCRdb fed the multiplex PCR reads into MiXCR, producing one record per CDR3 protein. The table includes 250,000 to 400,000 distinct CDR3 sequences, 18% detected once. Time point denoted: newly diagnosed GD, antithyroid drugs for less than 3 months. PBMC RNA served as the TCR library source. Sample: peripheral blood mononuclear cells (PBMCs), taken at new diagnosis, from a patient treated with antithyroid drugs. The source of these receptors is a female donor with Graves disease.

This clonotype has a count of ten or more. This chain uses TRBV10-3 with TRBJ1-1; weak D call: TRBD1 (6 bases). CDR1 and CDR2 from the germline V gene are ENHRY and SYGVKD. The CDR3 totals 17 residues. Trimming took 7 bases from V and 0 from J, leaving 21 bases between them. CDR3 sequence: CAIKGGVSGGMNTEAFF. The CDR3 DNA follows: TGTGCCATCAAAGGGGGGGTCAGCGGGGGAATGAACACTGAAGCTTTCTTT.

Many counts were recorded for this clonotype. The rearrangement uses TRBV6-1 and TRBJ1-5; D might be TRBD1 (6 bases). Germline V gene sequence: CDR1 MNHNS, CDR2 SASEGT. The CDR3 has 16 residues. V was clipped by 7 bases and J by 1 base, with 17 bases between them. The CDR3 sequence: CASIPSGGPSNQPQHF. Written as DNA, the CDR3 is TGTGCCAGCATCCCAAGTGGGGGCCCAAGCAATCAGCCCCAGCATTTT.

This clonotype was observed at least ten times. The chain combines TRBV30 with TRBJ1-4; D gene ambiguous. Germline V gene sequence: CDR1 GTSNPN, CDR2 SVGIG (reference sequence). V was cut by 2 bases and J by 10 bases, with 17 bases left in between. There are 14 residues in the CDR3. This CDR3 reads CAWSPKGQVVKLFF. The CDR3 DNA sequence: TGTGCCTGGAGTCCCAAGGGCCAGGTTGTAAAACTGTTTTTT.

The table lists this clonotype with a count of one. The J gene is TRBJ2-3, the V gene TRBV18; D possibly corresponds to TRBD2 (6 bases). V was pared by 6 bases and J by 1 base, with 11 bases between. Germline V CDR1 and CDR2: KGHSH, LQKENI. The CDR3 has 14 amino acids. CDR3 nucleotide sequence: TGTGCCAGCTCGGGGGACTTGGGCACAGATACGCAGTATTTT. Residues: CASSGDLGTDTQYF.

This clonotype was seen many times. Here the CDR3 DNA reads TGTGCCAGCACCAACGGAAGGGGAGCCCAAGAGACCCAGTACTTC. Translation gives CASTNGRGAQETQYF. The rearrangement uses TRBV6-1 and TRBJ2-5; D is possibly TRBD1 or TRBD2 (5 bases each). Germline V lookup: CDR1 MNHNS, CDR2 SASEGT. The germline V and J ends were trimmed by 7 bases and 1 base, with 16 bases remaining between them. The CDR3 consists of 15 residues.

The V gene is TRBV10-2, the J gene TRBJ1-3, with D uncertain. V lost 8 bases and J lost 0, with 2 bases in between. CDR3 length equals 11 residues. Germline V CDR1 and CDR2: WSHSY, SAAADI. The CDR3 nucleotides are TGCGCCAGCGACTCTGGAAACACCATATATTTT. Protein: CASDSGNTIYF.

This clonotype was seen at least ten times. The V and J genes are TRBV28 and TRBJ1-1; D is possibly TRBD1 (6 bases). The CDR3 totals 14 residues. Germline V CDR1 and CDR2: MDHEN, SYDVKM. Trimming stripped 6 bases from V and 0 bases from J, with 11 bases between. Here the CDR3 reads CASSLRGLNTEAFF. CDR3 nucleotides: TGTGCCAGCAGCCTCAGGGGATTGAACACTGAAGCTTTCTTT.

This clonotype was found many times. This sequence joins TRBV12-3 or TRBV12-4 and TRBJ1-6, with no clear D. CDR3 size: 12 residues. Trimming took off 4 bases at V and 8 bases at J, with 6 bases between the two ends. The CDR3 loop is CASSSTYSPLHF. The CDR3 nucleotides are TGTGCCAGCAGTTCGACCTATTCACCCCTCCACTTT.

This clonotype has ten or more counts. V and J are TRBV2 and TRBJ2-7; 9 bases fit TRBD1. Germline V gives CDR1 SNHLY, CDR2 FYNNEI. This CDR3 spans 18 amino acids. J gave up 2 bases and V 1 base, and 12 bases lay outside the gene matches. The CDR3 loop reads CASSEGPTGTGIPYEQYF. CDR3 nucleotide sequence: TGTGCCAGCAGTGAAGGTCCCACCGGGACAGGGATACCCTACGAGCAGTACTTC.

This clonotype was detected many times. The genes are TRBV9 and TRBJ2-7; 9 bases are a match to TRBD2. J was trimmed by 5 bases and V by 3 bases; bases with no gene match: 9. Germline loops: CDR1 SGDLS, CDR2 YYNGEE. The CDR3 loop spans 15 amino acids. Here the CDR3 reads CASSEGAGGGHEQYF. The CDR3 DNA sequence: TGTGCCAGCAGCGAAGGCGCGGGAGGGGGCCACGAGCAGTACTTC.

Details on this clonotype: A clone one base away is much larger, so this may be a read error. The V and J genes are TRBV20-1 and TRBJ2-1; D call uncertain. V gave up 7 bases and J gave up 0 bases, with 16 bases separating them. There are 15 residues in the CDR3. Germline CDR1 reads DFQATT; CDR2 reads SNEGSKA (reference sequence). The CDR3 reads CSVQATLSSYNEQFF. The CDR3 bases are TGCAGTGTTCAAGCGACTCTCAGCTCCTACAATGAGCAGTTCTTC.

This clonotype was seen more than once but under ten times. The gene calls are TRBV19 and TRBJ2-5, with TRBD1 identical over 7 bases. The CDR3 is 13 amino acids. Germline V gene lookup returns CDR1 LNHDA and CDR2 SQIVND (reference sequence). J was trimmed by 3 bases and V by 3 bases; bases with no gene match: 1. Written as DNA, the CDR3 is TGTGCCAGTAGTATCCAGGGGGAAGAGACCCAGTACTTC. The encoded protein is CASSIQGEETQYF.

This clonotype was recorded a few times. The chain links TRBV9 to TRBJ1-2, with unresolved D. Germline V gene lookup returns CDR1 SGDLS and CDR2 YYNGEE. The CDR3 is 14 residues long. The V end was cut by 3 bases, the J end by 2 bases, with 11 bases between. CDR3 protein: CASSARETNYGYTF. The CDR3 bases are TGTGCCAGCAGCGCCCGCGAGACCAACTATGGCTACACCTTC.

This clonotype was picked up many times. This sequence joins TRBV6-1 and TRBJ1-2, with a weak D call TRBD1 (5 bases). Trimming left V 0 bases short and J 4 bases short, with 12 bases between. Looked up from germline, CDR1 is MNHNS and CDR2 is SASEGT. The CDR3 loop spans 15 amino acids. This CDR3 reads CASSEAWQGGYGYTF. In DNA, the CDR3 is TGTGCCAGCAGTGAAGCGTGGCAGGGAGGCTATGGCTACACCTTC.

This clonotype was seen repeatedly, ten times or more. The chain couples TRBV5-6 to TRBJ2-4; no firm D call. V shed 0 bases and J shed 0 bases, with 16 bases lying between them. CDR1 is SGHDT and CDR2 is YYEEEE in the germline V gene. This CDR3 comprises 18 residues. The CDR3 sequence is CASSLAWVAKLAKNIQYF. The CDR3 region has the DNA TGTGCCAGCAGCTTGGCATGGGTCGCGAAGCTAGCCAAAAACATTCAGTACTTC.

The J gene is TRBJ2-5, the V gene TRBV7-9; 9 nucleotides line up with TRBD2. After removal of 5 bases from V and 2 bases from J, the junction contained 6 bases not matched to a gene. The CDR3 runs to 15 residues. The germline V gene has CDR1 SEHNR and CDR2 FQNEAQ (reference sequence). The CDR3 reads CASSQAAGGQETQYF. As DNA, the CDR3 is TGTGCCAGCAGCCAGGCGGCGGGAGGGCAAGAGACCCAGTACTTC.

This clonotype was seen repeatedly, ten times or more. This chain links TRBV27 with TRBJ1-1; weak D call: TRBD1 (6 bases). This CDR3 comprises 12 residues. Trimming took off 9 bases at V and 4 bases at J, with 12 bases between the two ends. Germline CDR1 MNHEY, CDR2 SMNVEV (reference sequence). The CDR3 sequence: CASYRVRTEAFF. The DNA of the CDR3 is TGTGCCAGTTACAGGGTTCGCACTGAAGCTTTCTTT.

V is TRBV19 and J is TRBJ2-5; 16 nucleotides line up with TRBD2. In germline, CDR1 is LNHDA, CDR2 SQIVND (reference sequence). With V trimmed by 5 bases and J by 4 bases, 7 bases remained unmatched. The CDR3 loop spans 17 amino acids. The CDR3 spells CASSPGLAGGPGETQYF. CDR3 nucleotides: TGTGCCAGTAGTCCGGGACTAGCGGGAGGGCCAGGAGAGACCCAGTACTTC.

This clonotype has ten or more counts. This chain uses TRBV7-9 with TRBJ2-3; 9 bases match TRBD2. The CDR3 is made up of 15 amino acids. V dropped 3 bases and J dropped 2; count of bases not matched to a gene: 3. Germline V CDR1 and CDR2: SEHNR, FQNEAQ (reference sequence). DNA for the CDR3: TGTGCCAGCAGCTTTAGCGGGAGCGACACAGATACGCAGTATTTT. This encodes CASSFSGSDTDTQYF.

There are many counts of this clonotype. The rearrangement uses TRBV28 and TRBJ1-2; 8 bases line up with TRBD1. The ends lost 4 bases at V and 2 bases at J; junction bases unmatched: 6. The germline V gene encodes CDR1 MDHEN and CDR2 SYDVKM. The CDR3 length is 15 residues. The CDR3 coding sequence is TGTGCCAGCAGTTCACCACAGGGGGGGAACTATGGCTACACCTTC. Amino acids: CASSSPQGGNYGYTF.

There are many counts of this clonotype. The chain employs TRBV27 and TRBJ2-7; the D call may be TRBD1 or TRBD2 (5 bases each). The germline V gene encodes CDR1 MNHEY and CDR2 SMNVEV (reference sequence). V lost 6 bases and J 2 bases, leaving 17 bases between the germline ends. This CDR3 has 15 residues. This CDR3 is CASSWTLGATYEQYF. The DNA of the CDR3 is TGTGCCAGCAGCTGGACTTTAGGGGCCACCTACGAGCAGTACTTC.

Comments on this clonotype: This may be a read error, as it is one base from a much larger clone. The final CDR3 position lacks the conserved phenylalanine or tryptophan, pointing to a likely read error. In DNA, the CDR3 is TGTGCCAGCAGTCTTAGCGGGAGTTGGATAGGTAGCACAGATACGCAGTATCTT. It yields the protein CASSLSGSWIGSTDTQYL. The chain couples TRBV6-1 to TRBJ2-3; 9 bases fit TRBD2. The V gene's germline CDR1 is MNHNS and CDR2 SASEGT. The CDR3 runs to 18 residues. The V and J ends lost 5 bases and 0 bases, in that order; junction bases with no gene match: 12.

This clonotype has more than one count but fewer than ten. This is likely an artifact of a read error, given a far larger clone one base away. The chain combines TRBV2 with TRBJ1-1; D gene unclear. The CDR3 is 14 amino acids. CDR1 and CDR2 from the germline V gene are SNHLY and FYNNEI. CDR3 region: CTISQANQGTEAFF. The CDR3 DNA reads TGTACCATCAGTCAAGCTAACCAAGGCACTGAAGCTTTCTTT.

This clonotype was recorded many times. The V and J genes are TRBV24-1 and TRBJ2-3; TRBD2 agrees at 13 bases. Germline-derived CDR1 and CDR2 are KGHDR and SFDVKD. The CDR3 has 17 residues. Trimming cost V 3 bases and J 6 bases; bases outside gene matches: 8. In DNA form, the CDR3 reads TGTGCCACCAGTGATCCCGGACTAGCGGGAGTAGTTGATACGCAGTATTTT. Translation: CATSDPGLAGVVDTQYF.

This clonotype was detected only a few times. The CDR3 spells CASNPLTGRVNYNEQFF. The CDR3 DNA is TGTGCCAGCAACCCCCTTACGGGGAGGGTCAATTACAATGAGCAGTTCTTC. This chain uses TRBV6-1 with TRBJ2-1; 7 bases agree with TRBD2. The V segment lost 7 bases and the J segment 4 bases; nucleotides outside the gene matches: 16. The CDR3 totals 17 residues. CDR1 and CDR2 (germline): MNHNS, SASEGT.

This clonotype was detected many times. The chain carries TRBV6-1 and TRBJ1-2; unclear D gene. CDR3 length: 13 residues. The germline CDR1 and CDR2 sequences are MNHNS and SASEGT. V was clipped by 6 bases and J by 5 bases, with 13 bases between them. The CDR3 region is CASRGGIQYGYTF. The CDR3 DNA is TGTGCCAGCAGGGGAGGGATTCAATATGGCTACACCTTC.

In its sample, this clonotype was seen a few times. V is TRBV7-3 and J is TRBJ2-1, with 12 bases identical to TRBD2. Germline CDR1 and CDR2: SGHTA and FQGTGA. The CDR3 extends over 15 amino acids. V was clipped by 5 bases and J by 9 bases; unmatched bases: 8. The CDR3 spells CASSASSGRASEQFF. Here the CDR3 DNA reads TGTGCCAGCAGCGCCTCTAGCGGGAGGGCCAGTGAGCAGTTCTTC.

This clonotype was recorded a few times. This chain connects TRBV5-1 to TRBJ1-1; 9 bases are a match to TRBD1. Germline V gene sequence: CDR1 SGHRS, CDR2 YFSETQ. After removal of 4 bases from V and 2 bases from J, the junction contained 6 bases not matched to a gene. The CDR3 consists of 15 residues. CDR3: CASSDGQGLNTEAFF. In DNA form, the CDR3 reads TGCGCCAGCAGCGATGGACAGGGGCTAAACACTGAAGCTTTCTTT. The full variable domain, rest sourced from reference TRBV5-1 and TRBJ1-1, is KAGVTQTPRYLIKTRGQQVTLSCSPISGHRSVSWYQQTPGQGLQFLFEYFSETQRNKGNFPGRFSGRQFSNSRSEMNVSTLELGDSALYLCASSDGQGLNTEAFFGQGTRLTVV.

The sample holds many counts of this clonotype. The chain employs TRBV9 and TRBJ2-1, with 13 nucleotides matching TRBD2. Germline values: CDR1 SGDLS, CDR2 YYNGEE. The CDR3 sequence is 16 residues long. V was clipped by 3 bases and J by 9 bases; unmatched bases: 9. CDR3 bases: TGTGCCAGCAGCGCCCCGGGACTAGCGGGGAAGGTTGAGCAGTTCTTC. Translation: CASSAPGLAGKVEQFF.

In its sample, this clonotype was seen many times. This chain links TRBV6-1 with TRBJ2-1, with TRBD1 matching 7 bases. The CDR3 totals 15 residues. V trimming: 5 bases; J trimming: 7 bases; junction bases outside the gene matches: 11. CDR1 is MNHNS and CDR2 is SASEGT in the germline V gene. In DNA, the CDR3 is TGTGCCAGCAGTCCTACAGGGGCCCTTACGAATGAGCAGTTCTTC. This gives the protein CASSPTGALTNEQFF.